The clone carrying this T cell receptor beta chain was detected only once. Its antigen is currently unknown. Data came from immunoSEQ multiplex PCR; TCRdb stores just in-frame clones and leaves some out. The sample gives around 79,000 clones, approximately 88% of which show up once; roughly 20% is in the top ten. The sample originates from a study of T cell responses to AZD1222 COVID-19 vaccine. Study outcomes and limitations: Mapped onto spike, vaccine-associated CD4 TCRs spanned it and were dominant at 160-218 and 743-854.

The CDR3 has 16 amino acids. V was cut by 2 bases and J by 2 bases, with 16 bases left in between. Germline-derived CDR1 and CDR2 are MGHRA and YSYEKL. Specimen: peripheral blood, collected on day 0 of AZD1222 vaccination. The source of this sequence is an adult in good health. The chain couples TRBV4-1 to TRBJ2-7; TRBD2 is a possible D gene (6 bases). CDR3 loop: CASSQMLGRTPYEQYF. CDR3 sequence (DNA): TGCGCCAGCAGCCAAATGCTTGGGAGGACCCCCTACGAGCAGTACTTC.